The 28 T cell receptor beta chains reported below all come from one sample, sequenced in a study of blood T cell repertoires in COVID-19. Sequencing was performed with immunoSEQ multiplex PCR; in TCRdb, only in-frame clones are kept and a portion is missing. The table includes around 150,000 clones, approximately 92% detected once. Sequenced sample: peripheral blood. Receptors originate from a woman aged 50 to 60 with acute or convalescent COVID-19.

Points on this clone: Other DNA sequences within the sample encode an identical CDR3. The rearrangement links TRBV3-1 (or the pseudogene TRBV3-2) to TRBJ2-5; D remains ambiguous. This CDR3 is built from 11 residues. V lost 3 bases and J 3 bases, leaving 2 bases between the germline ends. The germline gives CDR1 LGHDT, CDR2 YNNKEL (reference sequence). CDR3 sequence: CASSHKETQYF. The CDR3 bases are TGTGCCAGCAGCCACAAAGAGACCCAGTACTTC.

This chain uses TRBV4-2 with TRBJ1-4; D remains ambiguous. The CDR3 spans 15 residues. Trimming left V 3 bases short and J 3 bases short, with 11 bases between. Germline-derived CDR1 and CDR2 are LGHNA and YNFKEQ. The CDR3 DNA follows: TGTGCCAGCAGCCAGGTCCGAGCCTCTAATGAAAAACTGTTTTTT. As protein: CASSQVRASNEKLFF.

This chain joins TRBV3-1 (or the pseudogene TRBV3-2) and TRBJ2-2; TRBD2 agrees at 8 bases. The germline gives CDR1 LGHDT, CDR2 YNNKEL (reference sequence). V trimming: 4 bases; J trimming: 4 bases; junction bases outside the gene matches: 5. The CDR3 extends over 15 amino acids. The CDR3 region is CASSLQSGGTGELFF. DNA of the CDR3: TGTGCCAGCAGCCTACAAAGCGGGGGCACCGGGGAGCTGTTTTTT.

The CDR3 bases are TGTGCCAGCAGCCAAGATCCCCTAGCAGGGGGCTTTGTAACTGAAGCTTTCTTT. Protein sequence: CASSQDPLAGGFVTEAFF. This rearrangement joins TRBV14 to TRBJ1-1; TRBD1 matches 8 bases. This CDR3 is built from 18 residues. Looked up from germline, CDR1 is SGHDN and CDR2 is FVKESK. The trim removed 0 bases at V and 5 bases at J, leaving 14 bases unmatched.

The chain has TRBV18 and TRBJ1-3; 7 nucleotides agree with TRBD1. Germline trimming cut 1 base from V and 2 bases from J; bases unmatched to any gene: 5. The CDR3 consists of 16 residues. Germline lookup yields CDR1 KGHSH and CDR2 LQKENI. This CDR3 is CASSPLGQSPGNTIYF. CDR3 DNA: TGTGCCAGCTCACCACTGGGACAGAGTCCTGGAAACACCATATATTTT. The variable domain in full, completed from reference TRBV18 and TRBJ1-3, reads NAGVMQNPRHLVRRRGQEARLRCSPMKGHSHVYWYRQLPEEGLKFMVYLQKENIIDESGMPKERFSAEFPKEGPSILRIQQVVRGDSAAYFCASSPLGQSPGNTIYFGEGSWLTVV.

The chain has TRBV18 and TRBJ1-1; D remains ambiguous. Trimming took off 6 bases at V and 0 bases at J, with 8 bases between the two ends. Germline V lookup: CDR1 KGHSH, CDR2 LQKENI. The CDR3 loop spans 13 amino acids. The CDR3 reads CASSSIMNTEAFF. DNA for the CDR3: TGTGCCAGCTCCAGTATAATGAACACTGAAGCTTTCTTT. The whole variable domain, filled in from reference TRBV18 and TRBJ1-1, reads NAGVMQNPRHLVRRRGQEARLRCSPMKGHSHVYWYRQLPEEGLKFMVYLQKENIIDESGMPKERFSAEFPKEGPSILRIQQVVRGDSAAYFCASSSIMNTEAFFGQGTRLTVV.

V usage is TRBV20-1 and J usage is TRBJ2-2; D might be TRBD1 (7 bases). Germline assignment: CDR1 DFQATT and CDR2 SNEGSKA (reference sequence). With 3 bases removed from V and 6 bases from J, the gap between germline ends came to 23 bases. This CDR3 spans 17 amino acids. The CDR3, as DNA: TGCAGTGCTAGTGCCGACAGGGCATTCCGCGGGGCCGGGGAGCTGTTTTTT. It translates to CSASADRAFRGAGELFF.

This clone has just one count. This chain connects TRBV27 to TRBJ1-2; D unclear. V lost 5 bases to trimming and J lost 9 bases, with 13 bases between them. This CDR3 spans 12 amino acids. The germline gives CDR1 MNHEY, CDR2 SMNVEV (reference sequence). The chain's CDR3 is CASSENGLSYTF. Here the CDR3 DNA reads TGTGCCAGCAGTGAGAATGGGCTTAGCTACACCTTC.

The rearrangement links TRBV6-6 to TRBJ1-4; D unresolved. The CDR3 loop spans 16 amino acids. CDR1 and CDR2 from the germline V gene are MNHNY and SVGAGI (reference sequence). Trimming cost V 0 bases and J 0 bases, with 8 bases left between them. Here the CDR3 reads CASSYSDGATNEKLFF. The CDR3 nucleotides read TGTGCCAGCAGTTACTCCGACGGAGCAACTAATGAAAAACTGTTTTTT.

The chain joins TRBV5-4 to TRBJ1-1; D uncertain. Looked up from germline, CDR1 is SGHNT and CDR2 is YYREEE (reference sequence). The CDR3 covers 14 residues. The ends were cut back, 5 bases at V and 1 base at J, with 12 bases in the middle. The CDR3 nucleotides read TGTGCCAGCAGATCCGACGGGGAGAACACTGAAGCTTTCTTT. Protein sequence: CASRSDGENTEAFF.

This chain connects TRBV30 to TRBJ2-1; D might be TRBD1 (6 bases). This CDR3 region has 13 residues. Trimming took 2 bases from V and 6 from J, leaving 11 bases between them. In germline, CDR1 is GTSNPN, CDR2 SVGIG (reference sequence). The CDR3 loop is CAWSSTGRNEQFF. CDR3 DNA: TGTGCCTGGAGTTCGACAGGACGCAATGAGCAGTTCTTC. Filled out from reference TRBV30 and TRBJ2-1, the complete variable domain reads SQTIHQWPATLVQPVGSPLSLECTVEGTSNPNLYWYRQAAGRGLQLLFYSVGIGQISSEVPQNLSASRPQDRQFILSSKKLLLSDSGFYLCAWSSTGRNEQFFGPGTRLTVL.

The chain combines TRBV18 with TRBJ2-3; TRBD1 might be the D (5 bases). Per germline, CDR1 KGHSH and CDR2 LQKENI. This CDR3 comprises 14 residues. With 3 bases removed from V and 4 bases from J, the gap between germline ends came to 11 bases. Here the CDR3 reads CASSPPGQADTQYF. In DNA, the CDR3 is TGTGCCAGCTCACCCCCAGGGCAGGCAGATACGCAGTATTTT.

This chain connects TRBV4-2 to TRBJ1-5, with D uncertain. With 1 base removed from V and 0 bases from J, the gap between germline ends came to 10 bases. This CDR3 is 16 amino acids long. CDR1 is LGHNA, CDR2 YNFKEQ, per germline. CDR3 bases: TGTGCCAGCAGCCAAGGGGCACAGAATAGCAATCAGCCCCAGCATTTT. Its translation: CASSQGAQNSNQPQHF.

This rearrangement joins TRBV27 to TRBJ2-7; TRBD2 agrees at 7 bases. The CDR3 extends over 14 amino acids. The germline CDR1 and CDR2 sequences are MNHEY and SMNVEV (reference sequence). The ends lost 7 bases at V and 1 base at J; junction bases unmatched: 7. The CDR3 loop reads CASKSAGASYEQYF. DNA for the CDR3: TGTGCCAGCAAATCTGCGGGAGCATCCTACGAGCAGTACTTC.

CDR3 sequence reads: CASSYEGAINQPQHF. CDR3 sequence (DNA): TGTGCCAGCAGTTATGAGGGGGCGATCAATCAGCCCCAGCATTTT. The chain joins TRBV6-6 to TRBJ1-5; 7 bases align to TRBD1. The germline V gene encodes CDR1 MNHNY and CDR2 SVGAGI (reference sequence). V lost 3 bases to trimming and J lost 3 bases; unmatched junction nucleotides: 5. The CDR3 totals 15 residues.

J is TRBJ2-2 and V is TRBV25-1; unclear D gene. This CDR3 has 15 residues. V dropped 7 bases and J dropped 5 bases, with 17 bases sitting between them. Germline V gene sequence: CDR1 MGHDK, CDR2 SYGVNS. The CDR3: CASTRHPRTTGELFF. The CDR3 DNA is TGTGCCAGCACCCGACACCCCCGAACGACCGGGGAGCTGTTTTTT. The full variable domain, rest sourced from reference TRBV25-1 and TRBJ2-2, is EADIYQTPRYLVIGTGKKITLECSQTMGHDKMYWYQQDPGMELHLIHYSYGVNSTEKGDLSSESTVSRIRTEHFPLTLESARPSHTSQYLCASTRHPRTTGELFFGEGSRLTVL.

The genes are TRBV20-1 and TRBJ2-3; the D gene is possibly TRBD2 (5 bases). This CDR3 is built from 15 residues. The V end was cut by 3 bases, the J end by 2 bases, with 15 bases between. Germline loops: CDR1 DFQATT, CDR2 SNEGSKA (reference sequence). The chain's CDR3 is CSASYVQRNTDTQYF. The CDR3 nucleotides read TGCAGTGCTAGTTACGTCCAGCGGAACACAGATACGCAGTATTTT.

The CDR3: CASRYEAGTGSREQYF. CDR3 sequence (DNA): TGTGCCAGCAGATACGAAGCCGGGACAGGGTCGAGGGAGCAGTACTTC. V is TRBV7-9 and J is TRBJ2-7, with 9 bases that match TRBD1. Per the germline V gene, CDR1 is SEHNR and CDR2 is FQNEAQ (reference sequence). This CDR3 has 16 residues. J gave up 7 bases and V 6 bases, and 16 bases lay outside the gene matches.

The J gene is TRBJ2-7, the V gene TRBV12-3 or TRBV12-4; the D gene is possibly TRBD1 (6 bases). The V end lost 6 bases, the J end lost 2 bases, and 11 bases lay between the germline ends. The CDR3 covers 13 residues. The CDR3 region is CASSWGHPYEQYF. The DNA of the CDR3 is TGTGCCAGCAGCTGGGGACATCCCTACGAGCAGTACTTC.

The gene calls are TRBV30 and TRBJ1-2; no clear D gene. V lost 4 bases to trimming and J lost 4 bases, with 16 bases between them. Per germline, CDR1 GTSNPN and CDR2 SVGIG (reference sequence). CDR3 length equals 14 residues. CDR3 in amino acids: CAWTPPGAIYGYTF. In DNA form, the CDR3 reads TGTGCCTGGACCCCCCCGGGTGCTATCTATGGCTACACCTTC.

The chain combines TRBV4-1 with TRBJ1-5, with TRBD1 matching 7 bases. Germline-derived CDR1 and CDR2 are MGHRA and YSYEKL. This CDR3 region has 17 residues. V lost 0 bases, J lost 2 bases, and 7 bases stayed unmatched. CDR3 in DNA: TGCGCCAGCAGCCAAGATCACGGACAGGTTCGCAATCAGCCCCAGCATTTT. Protein product: CASSQDHGQVRNQPQHF.

V gene TRBV28 combines with J gene TRBJ1-1; D gene ambiguous. V was cut by 2 bases and J by 3 bases, with 16 bases left in between. The CDR3 covers 16 residues. Looked up from germline, CDR1 is MDHEN and CDR2 is SYDVKM. CDR3: CASSLRGKRSDTEAFF. The CDR3 nucleotides are TGTGCCAGCAGTTTACGTGGCAAACGGAGCGACACTGAAGCTTTCTTT.

The J gene is TRBJ1-6, the V gene TRBV19, with TRBD1 as a possible D gene (6 bases). V lost 7 bases, J lost 0 bases, and 16 bases lay in between. The CDR3 is made up of 17 amino acids. CDR1 and CDR2 from the germline V gene are LNHDA and SQIVND (reference sequence). The CDR3 bases are TGTGCCAGTAACGACAGGTTCCACGTCTCCTATAATTCACCCCTCCACTTT. It specifies CASNDRFHVSYNSPLHF.

The count of this clone is one. The chain recombines TRBV3-1 (or the pseudogene TRBV3-2) with TRBJ2-5, with a tentative D call TRBD2 (6 bases). The V gene's germline CDR1 is LGHDT and CDR2 YNNKEL (reference sequence). The CDR3 runs to 13 residues. Trimming pared 4 bases from V and 4 bases from J, leaving 10 bases between. The CDR3 spells CASSLGGRETQYF. The CDR3 bases are TGTGCCAGCAGCCTTGGAGGGAGAGAGACCCAGTACTTC.

This chain connects TRBV5-4 to TRBJ1-1, with TRBD1 as a possible D gene (5 bases). The V gene lost 2 bases and the J gene lost 5 bases, with 7 bases spanning the gap. Germline values: CDR1 SGHNT, CDR2 YYREEE (reference sequence). The CDR3 covers 12 residues. Here the CDR3 reads CASSFQGTEAFF. For the CDR3, the DNA is TGTGCCAGCAGCTTTCAGGGAACTGAAGCTTTCTTT.

This chain connects TRBV7-9 to TRBJ1-5, with a weak D call TRBD1 (5 bases). V shed 8 bases and J shed 5 bases, with 10 bases lying between them. The germline gives CDR1 SEHNR, CDR2 FQNEAQ (reference sequence). The CDR3 spans 12 residues. The CDR3 loop reads CASARGDQPQHF. CDR3 coding DNA: TGTGCCAGCGCCCGGGGGGATCAGCCCCAGCATTTT. Supplemented by reference TRBV7-9 and TRBJ1-5, the full variable domain reads DTGVSQNPRHKITKRGQNVTFRCDPISEHNRLYWYRQTLGQGPEFLTYFQNEAQLEKSRLLSDRFSAERPKGSFSTLEIQRTEQGDSAMYLCASARGDQPQHFGDGTRLSIL.

V usage is TRBV6-6 and J usage is TRBJ1-6, with D perhaps matching TRBD1 (6 bases). Germline CDR1 reads MNHNY; CDR2 reads SVGAGI (reference sequence). Trimming cost V 6 bases and J 0 bases, with 21 bases left between them. The CDR3 runs to 19 residues. CDR3 residues: CASRRPGQNRSSYNSPLHF. The CDR3 DNA sequence: TGTGCCAGCAGGCGACCGGGACAAAATAGGAGCTCCTATAATTCACCCCTCCACTTT.

The V and J genes are TRBV5-4 and TRBJ1-2, with 7 bases matching TRBD1. V lost 2 bases to trimming and J lost 8 bases; unmatched junction nucleotides: 3. Germline CDR1 is SGHNT and CDR2 is YYREEE (reference sequence). This CDR3 has 12 residues. The CDR3 here is CASSLGGEGYTF. The CDR3 DNA sequence: TGTGCCAGCAGCTTAGGGGGCGAAGGCTACACCTTC. The complete variable domain, with remaining parts taken from reference TRBV5-4 and TRBJ1-2, reads ETGVTQSPTHLIKTRGQQVTLRCSSQSGHNTVSWYQQALGQGPQFIFQYYREEENGRGNFPPRFSGLQFPNYSSELNVNALELDDSALYLCASSLGGEGYTFGSGTRLTVV.